Below are 7 T cell receptor beta chains sequenced from a single sample in a study of T cell repertoires in cytomegalovirus infection. MiXCR was run by TCRdb on the reads, yielding one entry per CDR3 protein. Here the sample spans about 260,000 distinct CDR3 sequences, roughly 15% being singletons. What was sequenced was PBMCs. The receptor set was obtained from a human donor in good health (CMV status not recorded). Some clones in this sample may be carry-over from other donors' samples.

In its sample, this clonotype was seen once. The V gene is TRBV19, the J gene TRBJ1-2; perhaps TRBD1 as D (5 bases). Looked up from germline, CDR1 is LNHDA and CDR2 is SQIVND (reference sequence). The CDR3 consists of 13 residues. V was trimmed by 3 bases and J by 3 bases, leaving 8 bases between them. The CDR3 loop is CASSIGRDYGYTF. Here the CDR3 DNA reads TGTGCCAGTAGTATTGGCAGGGACTATGGCTACACCTTC.

This clonotype was recorded many times. The chain recombines TRBV28 with TRBJ2-1; weak D call: TRBD2 (6 bases). The CDR3 has 15 amino acids. Germline V gene lookup returns CDR1 MDHEN and CDR2 SYDVKM. The V gene lost 3 bases and the J gene lost 7 bases, with 16 bases spanning the gap. CDR3 region: CASSFWGLPGNEQFF. Written as DNA, the CDR3 is TGTGCCAGCAGTTTTTGGGGACTCCCAGGGAATGAGCAGTTCTTC. Full variable domain (missing parts from reference TRBV28 and TRBJ2-1): DVKVTQSSRYLVKRTGEKVFLECVQDMDHENMFWYRQDPGLGLRLIYFSYDVKMKEKGDIPEGYSVSREKKERFSLILESASTNQTSMYLCASSFWGLPGNEQFFGPGTRLTVL.

CDR3 residues: CSVGGGGNTIYF. The DNA for the CDR3 is TGCAGCGTCGGCGGGGGCGGAAACACCATATATTTT. V usage is TRBV29-1 and J usage is TRBJ1-3; possible D gene TRBD1, 6 bases. V was trimmed by 6 bases and J by 4 bases, leaving 10 bases between them. This CDR3 contains 12 residues. CDR1 and CDR2 (germline): SQVTM, ANQGSEA.

This clonotype has a count of ten or more. This chain links TRBV11-3 with TRBJ2-1; 10 bases agree with TRBD1. With V trimmed by 3 bases and J by 8 bases, 7 bases remained unmatched. Germline assignment: CDR1 SGHNT and CDR2 YENEEA. There are 15 residues in the CDR3. CDR3 protein: CASSFRRQGADEQFF. The CDR3 DNA reads TGTGCCAGCAGCTTTAGGCGACAGGGGGCCGATGAGCAGTTCTTC.

The rearrangement links TRBV12-5 to TRBJ1-5, with 7 positions matching TRBD1. The junction had 12 bases not matched to a gene; V was cut back by 4 bases and J by 0 bases. The length of the CDR3 is 18 residues. Germline lookup yields CDR1 LGHNT and CDR2 FRNRAP. The CDR3 sequence: CASGWTGQTSYSNQPQHF. The CDR3 region has the DNA TGTGCTAGTGGTTGGACGGGACAGACCTCCTATAGCAATCAGCCCCAGCATTTT.

V and J are TRBV25-1 and TRBJ2-1; D possibly corresponds to TRBD1 (6 bases). V gave up 5 bases and J gave up 0 bases, with 11 bases separating them. The CDR3 extends over 15 amino acids. Germline values: CDR1 MGHDK, CDR2 SYGVNS. This CDR3 is CASSNGQSSYNEQFF. CDR3 bases: TGTGCCAGCAGTAATGGACAGAGCTCCTACAATGAGCAGTTCTTC.

This clonotype was counted at least ten times. The chain links TRBV4-2 to TRBJ2-2; no reliable D call. The V end was cut by 0 bases, the J end by 4 bases, with 12 bases between. This CDR3 contains 16 residues. Germline CDR1 reads LGHNA; CDR2 reads YNFKEQ. Here the CDR3 reads CASSQDVALGTGELFF. The DNA for the CDR3 is TGTGCCAGCAGCCAAGATGTCGCTTTGGGCACCGGGGAGCTGTTTTTT.